Each of the 18 T cell receptor beta chains below was sequenced from the same sample in a study of CD4 and CD8 cells across lung adenocarcinoma regions. TCRdb fed the PCR reads into MiXCR, producing one record per CDR3 protein. The profile shows roughly 20,000 distinct CDR3 sequences, roughly 46% of them singletons. The material sequenced was CD4+ T cells from the margin of a lung tumor. These receptors were collected from a male donor with lung adenocarcinoma. The CD4 and CD8 labels of this study may be unreliable.

In its sample, this clonotype ranks as medium-sized. This chain connects TRBV6-5 to TRBJ2-5, with unresolved D. V was pared by 2 bases and J by 4 bases, with 17 bases between. The length of the CDR3 is 16 residues. CDR1 is MNHEY and CDR2 is SVGAGI in the germline V gene. The CDR3 nucleotides read TGTGCCAGCAGTTACCAGGTGACCCTTAAGGGAGAGACCCAGTACTTC. Protein: CASSYQVTLKGETQYF.

The chain recombines TRBV7-2 with TRBJ2-7; 8 nucleotides align to TRBD1. Unmatched junction bases numbered 4, after V lost 5 bases and J lost 1 base. The germline CDR1 and CDR2 sequences are SGHTA and FQGNSA. The CDR3 covers 14 residues. CDR3 sequence (DNA): TGTGCCAGCAGCCGGGACAGGAATTCCTACGAGCAGTACTTC. Translating gives CASSRDRNSYEQYF.

In its sample, this clonotype ranks as medium-sized. This chain links TRBV10-1 with TRBJ2-1, with 7 bases that match TRBD1. The CDR3 extends over 14 amino acids. Looked up from germline, CDR1 is WNHNN and CDR2 is SYGVQD (reference sequence). Trimming cost V 7 bases and J 9 bases; bases outside gene matches: 12. Here the CDR3 DNA reads TGCGCCAGCACCGGGACAGAAGGGTTCGGTGAGCAGTTCTTC. It specifies CASTGTEGFGEQFF.

In its sample, this clonotype was seen many times. This chain connects TRBV7-2 to TRBJ2-7; D remains unclear. Germline CDR1 and CDR2: SGHTA and FQGNSA. Trimming stripped 5 bases from V and 2 bases from J, with 13 bases between. The CDR3 is 14 residues long. The CDR3 protein is CASSSYLRTYEQYF. In nucleotides, the CDR3 is TGTGCCAGCAGCAGCTATCTGAGAACCTACGAGCAGTACTTC.

The chain is built from TRBV6-1 and TRBJ2-5, with unresolved D. The last part of the DNA fits TRBJ2-7 better; the J call may be wrong. This CDR3 comprises 15 residues. Germline-derived CDR1 and CDR2 are MNHNS and SASEGT. The CDR3 protein is CASIQDGYPTYEQYF. The CDR3 bases are TGTGCCAGCATCCAAGACGGATACCCTACCTACGAGCAGTACTTC.

Details on this clonotype: Germline and junction disagree at one end, which may indicate a read error. This chain uses TRBV27 with TRBJ2-4; 7 bases agree with TRBD2. The CDR3 covers 14 residues. Looked up from germline, CDR1 is MNHEY and CDR2 is SMNVEV (reference sequence). The CDR3 protein is CAGRVAGVSDIQYF. The CDR3 nucleotides read TGTGCCGGCAGGGTGGCGGGAGTGTCAGACATTCAGTACTTT.

This chain joins TRBV10-3 and TRBJ2-1, with a possible D match to TRBD2 (7 bases). Germline lookup yields CDR1 ENHRY and CDR2 SYGVKD. The ends were cut back, 10 bases at V and 7 bases at J, with 20 bases in the middle. The CDR3 length is 14 residues. This CDR3 reads CATGLRGGLNEQFF. DNA for the CDR3: TGTGCCACTGGTTTGAGGGGGGGTTTAAATGAGCAGTTCTTC.

This clonotype was observed at least ten times. The chain carries TRBV6-1 and TRBJ1-1; D gene unclear. The germline V gene encodes CDR1 MNHNS and CDR2 SASEGT. The CDR3 sequence is 13 residues long. Trimming left V 6 bases short and J 3 bases short, with 11 bases between. In nucleotides, the CDR3 is TGTGCCAGCAGAATTGACGGGTACACTGAAGCTTTCTTT. This encodes CASRIDGYTEAFF.

Details on this clonotype: An end of the junction does not agree with germline; a read error may underlie this. The chain is built from TRBV6-4 and TRBJ2-5; D tentatively reads TRBD1 or TRBD2 (6 bases each). CDR3 size: 15 residues. Germline V lookup: CDR1 MRHNA, CDR2 SNTAGT. CDR3 coding DNA: TGTGCCAGGAGTGACGGGGGCCGGGACGAAGATACGCAGTACTTC. Translation gives CARSDGGRDEDTQYF.

This clonotype was seen only a few times. V gene TRBV20-1 combines with J gene TRBJ2-1, with 11 nucleotides matching TRBD2. Per germline, CDR1 DFQATT and CDR2 SNEGSKA (reference sequence). The CDR3 is made up of 16 amino acids. With 7 bases clipped from V and 9 bases from J, the junction kept 17 bases outside the gene matches. The CDR3 DNA is TGCAGTGTCCAGGGACTAGCGGAGTCCAAGTCCCGTGAGCAGTTCTTC. Protein: CSVQGLAESKSREQFF.

The chain has TRBV3-1 and TRBJ2-1; D ambiguous. V lost 5 bases to trimming and J lost 4 bases, with 3 bases between them. Per germline, CDR1 LGHDT and CDR2 YNNKEL (reference sequence). The CDR3 runs 11 residues. The CDR3 is CASSSYNEQFF. As DNA, the CDR3 is TGTGCCAGCAGCTCATACAATGAGCAGTTCTTC.

Concerning this clonotype: At one end the junction does not follow the germline gene, possibly because of a read error. The chain employs TRBV10-2 and TRBJ2-6; D is unresolved. Per germline, CDR1 WSHSY and CDR2 SAAADI. The CDR3 spans 13 residues. CDR3 DNA: TGCGCCACCACTCCTCCGTGCTCCTACGTGCAGACCTTC. Its translation: CATTPPCSYVQTF.

On this clonotype: A much larger clone is a single base away; this may be a read error. This chain uses TRBV5-1 with TRBJ2-3; 8 bases are shared with TRBD2. The CDR3 is 16 amino acids. Germline CDR1 SGHRS, CDR2 YFSETQ. V trimming: 4 bases; J trimming: 3 bases; junction bases outside the gene matches: 10. For the CDR3, the DNA is TGCGCCAGCAGCCCCGCAGCGGGAGAATGGACAGATACGCAGTATTTT. Encoded protein: CASSPAAGEWTDTQYF.

The CDR3: CASSSLGEQYF. The CDR3 coding sequence is TGTGCCAGCAGTAGCCTCGGAGAGCAGTACTTC. The V call is TRBV3-1, the J call TRBJ2-5; D is ambiguous. This CDR3 is built from 11 residues. V lost 6 bases to trimming and J lost 11 bases, with 13 bases between them. Germline loops: CDR1 LGHDT, CDR2 YNNKEL (reference sequence).

As concerns this clonotype: One end of the junction is discordant with germline, which a read error may explain. V and J are TRBV6-1 and TRBJ2-3; D is tentatively TRBD1 or TRBD2 (5 bases each). CDR1 is MNHNS, CDR2 SASEGT, per germline. This CDR3 region has 13 residues. Here the CDR3 reads CARGECGTDTQYF. As DNA, the CDR3 is TGTGCCAGGGGGGAGTGCGGCACAGATACGCAGTATTTC.

As concerns this clonotype: An end of the junction differs from the germline gene, which may be a read error. The chain joins TRBV27 to TRBJ2-4; perhaps TRBD2 as D (6 bases). The length of the CDR3 is 15 residues. Germline V gives CDR1 MNHEY, CDR2 SMNVEV (reference sequence). CDR3 nucleotides: TGTGCCAGTTCCTCGGGGGTGAGAGCCAAAGACATTCAGTACTTC. Translated: CASSSGVRAKDIQYF.

This sequence joins TRBV10-2 and TRBJ2-3; 13 bases map to TRBD2. From germline, CDR1 is WSHSY and CDR2 SAAADI. CDR3 length: 15 residues. With V trimmed by 3 bases and J by 7 bases, 4 bases remained unmatched. CDR3: CASSELAGGKNTQYF. In nucleotides, the CDR3 is TGCGCCAGCAGTGAACTAGCGGGAGGGAAAAATACGCAGTATTTT.

V and J are TRBV28 and TRBJ1-5; no reliable D call. The CDR3 runs to 13 residues. V lost 5 bases and J 8 bases, leaving 13 bases between the germline ends. Germline values: CDR1 MDHEN, CDR2 SYDVKM. This CDR3 reads CASSREGQKPQHF. The CDR3 bases are TGTGCCAGCAGTAGGGAAGGTCAGAAGCCCCAGCATTTT.